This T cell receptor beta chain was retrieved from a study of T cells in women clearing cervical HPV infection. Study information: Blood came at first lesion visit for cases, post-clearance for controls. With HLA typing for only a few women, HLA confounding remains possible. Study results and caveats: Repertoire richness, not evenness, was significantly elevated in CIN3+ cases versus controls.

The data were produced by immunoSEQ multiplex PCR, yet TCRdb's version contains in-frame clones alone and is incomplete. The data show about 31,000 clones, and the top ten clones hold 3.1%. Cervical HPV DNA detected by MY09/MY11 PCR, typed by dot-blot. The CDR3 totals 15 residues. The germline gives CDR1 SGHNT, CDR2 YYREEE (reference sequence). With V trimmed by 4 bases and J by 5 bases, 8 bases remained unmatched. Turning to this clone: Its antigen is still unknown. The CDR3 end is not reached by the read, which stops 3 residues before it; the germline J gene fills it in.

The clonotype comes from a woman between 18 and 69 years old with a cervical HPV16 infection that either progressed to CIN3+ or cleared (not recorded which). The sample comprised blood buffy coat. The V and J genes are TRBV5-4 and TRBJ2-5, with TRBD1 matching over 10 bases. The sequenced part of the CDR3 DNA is TGTGCCAGCAGCAACCGACAGGGGGCACGGGAGACC. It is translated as CASSNRQGARET. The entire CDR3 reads CASSNRQGARETQYF.